This passage covers 26 T cell receptor beta chains from one sample sequenced in a study of immune evolution from preneoplasia to lung adenocarcinoma. Sequencing was performed with immunoSEQ multiplex PCR; in TCRdb, only in-frame clones are kept and a portion is missing. The sample comprises around 15,000 clones, 75% to 90% of which are singletons, and 2.6% rests with the top ten. The sample taken for sequencing was FFPE invasive lung adenocarcinoma tissue. These receptors were taken from a person between 65 and 79 years old with invasive lung adenocarcinoma.

The genes are TRBV19 and TRBJ1-1; 9 bases fit TRBD1. CDR3 length: 16 amino acids. CDR1 and CDR2 from the germline V gene are LNHDA and SQIVND (reference sequence). J gave up 4 bases and V 6 bases, and 12 bases lay outside the gene matches. The CDR3 DNA is TGTGCCAGTAGACCAACCCCCGGACAGGGGCTCACTGAAGCTTTCTTT. Its translation is CASRPTPGQGLTEAFF.

The chain recombines TRBV28 with TRBJ1-1; unclear D gene. The CDR3 contains 11 residues. Germline V gene lookup returns CDR1 MDHEN and CDR2 SYDVKM. V was cut by 7 bases and J by 4 bases, with 7 bases left in between. Here the CDR3 reads CASTWATEAFF. CDR3 coding DNA: TGTGCCAGCACCTGGGCCACTGAAGCTTTCTTT.

This chain links TRBV5-4 with TRBJ1-1; no clear D. Per the germline V gene, CDR1 is SGHNT and CDR2 is YYREEE (reference sequence). V lost 4 bases and J lost 11, with 15 bases in between. This CDR3 has 12 amino acids. The CDR3 sequence: CASSPPGVVAFF. The CDR3 coding sequence is TGTGCCAGCAGCCCCCCCGGCGTGGTGGCTTTCTTT.

This chain links TRBV28 with TRBJ1-4, with a possible D match to TRBD1 (6 bases). This CDR3 contains 15 residues. Trimming pared 1 base from V and 10 bases from J, leaving 16 bases between. CDR1 and CDR2 (germline): MDHEN, SYDVKM. Written as DNA, the CDR3 is TGTGCCAGCAGTTTATTTCTCCAGGGGCTAGGAAAACTGTTTTTT. As protein: CASSLFLQGLGKLFF. The whole variable domain, filled in from reference TRBV28 and TRBJ1-4, reads DVKVTQSSRYLVKRTGEKVFLECVQDMDHENMFWYRQDPGLGLRLIYFSYDVKMKEKGDIPEGYSVSREKKERFSLILESASTNQTSMYLCASSLFLQGLGKLFFGSGTQLSVL.

The gene calls are TRBV7-9 and TRBJ1-1, with TRBD1 identical over 7 bases. After removal of 4 bases from V and 1 base from J, the junction contained 9 bases not matched to a gene. Germline CDR1 and CDR2: SEHNR and FQNEAQ (reference sequence). The CDR3 runs 16 residues. CDR3 sequence: CASSSIRDSWNTEAFF. The CDR3 nucleotides read TGTGCCAGCAGCTCAATCCGGGACAGTTGGAACACTGAAGCTTTCTTT.

CDR3 sequence: CASSLVGSSSSYNEQFF. The DNA for the CDR3 is TGTGCCAGCAGCTTAGTGGGGTCCTCAAGCTCCTACAATGAGCAGTTCTTC. V is TRBV7-9 and J is TRBJ2-1; D not resolved. There are 17 residues in the CDR3. V was cut by 1 base and J by 0 bases, with 13 bases left in between. Germline assignment: CDR1 SEHNR and CDR2 FQNEAQ (reference sequence).

V and J are TRBV5-1 and TRBJ2-5; D unresolved. With 0 bases removed from V and 0 bases from J, the gap between germline ends came to 3 bases. The CDR3 consists of 13 residues. Germline V gives CDR1 SGHRS, CDR2 YFSETQ. CDR3 in DNA: TGCGCCAGCAGCTTGGCTTACCAAGAGACCCAGTACTTC. Amino acids: CASSLAYQETQYF.

About this clone: The identical CDR3 is also encoded by other nucleotide sequences in the sample. The chain joins TRBV7-2 to TRBJ2-1; 7 nucleotides line up with TRBD1. V dropped 1 base and J dropped 1; count of bases not matched to a gene: 1. This CDR3 has 15 residues. Germline assignment: CDR1 SGHTA and CDR2 FQGNSA. The CDR3 DNA reads as TGTGCCAGCAGCTTAGAGGGACAGTCCTACAATGAGCAGTTCTTC. This sequence encodes CASSLEGQSYNEQFF.

J is TRBJ2-5 and V is TRBV27; no clear D gene. V was pared by 3 bases and J by 3 bases, with 5 bases between. In germline, CDR1 is MNHEY, CDR2 SMNVEV (reference sequence). This CDR3 has 12 residues. CDR3 sequence reads: CASSLVKETQYF. CDR3 DNA: TGTGCCAGCAGTTTGGTCAAAGAGACCCAGTACTTC.

The sample holds one count of this clone. The chain recombines TRBV11-2 with TRBJ2-5, with TRBD2 matching 9 bases. The CDR3 sequence is 16 residues long. After removal of 1 base from V and 5 bases from J, the junction contained 8 bases not matched to a gene. Germline V gene data show CDR1 as SGHAT and CDR2 as FQNNGV. CDR3 sequence reads: CASSLGGTSWRETQYF. The CDR3 nucleotides read TGTGCCAGCAGCTTAGGAGGGACTAGCTGGCGGGAGACCCAGTACTTC.

This rearrangement joins TRBV18 to TRBJ1-5; possibly TRBD1 for D (6 bases). Germline CDR1 KGHSH, CDR2 LQKENI. This CDR3 has 14 residues. The germline V and J ends were trimmed by 2 bases and 7 bases, with 12 bases remaining between them. CDR3 residues: CASSPDRSVQPQHF. DNA for the CDR3: TGTGCCAGCTCACCAGACAGGTCCGTACAGCCCCAGCATTTT.

The chain is built from TRBV10-3 and TRBJ2-1; D not certain. V lost 5 bases, J lost 8 bases, and 10 bases lay in between. The germline CDR1 and CDR2 sequences are ENHRY and SYGVKD. CDR3 length equals 12 residues. Written as DNA, the CDR3 is TGTGCCATCAGTTCGAGGTGGGATGAGCAGTTCTTC. Amino acids: CAISSRWDEQFF.

Judged by abundance, this clone is medium-sized. The rearrangement joins TRBV5-1 to TRBJ1-5, with D unresolved. V gave up 0 bases and J gave up 0 bases, with 13 bases separating them. CDR1 SGHRS and CDR2 YFSETQ come from the germline V gene. The CDR3 is 17 amino acids. CDR3 region: CASSLVPTGYSNQPQHF. In DNA form, the CDR3 reads TGCGCCAGCAGCTTGGTTCCGACCGGTTATAGCAATCAGCCCCAGCATTTT.

The chain is built from TRBV29-1 and TRBJ1-5, with 8 bases that match TRBD1. Germline V lookup: CDR1 SQVTM, CDR2 ANQGSEA. This CDR3 is built from 15 residues. Trimming removed 6 bases from V and 9 bases from J; junction bases left unmatched: 16. The CDR3 protein is CSVAPGQVPPGPQHF. The CDR3 DNA sequence: TGCAGCGTGGCACCGGGACAGGTGCCCCCGGGGCCCCAGCATTTT.

The rearrangement uses TRBV20-1 and TRBJ2-1; D ambiguous. V dropped 3 bases and J dropped 8 bases, with 8 bases sitting between them. Germline V lookup: CDR1 DFQATT, CDR2 SNEGSKA (reference sequence). The CDR3 has 11 amino acids. Written as DNA, the CDR3 is TGCAGTGCTAGGGCTAGTTATGAGCAGTTCTTC. As protein: CSARASYEQFF.

The chain links TRBV29-1 to TRBJ2-7, with TRBD1 matching 7 bases. This CDR3 comprises 13 residues. J was trimmed by 2 bases and V by 4 bases; bases with no gene match: 5. The germline V gene encodes CDR1 SQVTM and CDR2 ANQGSEA. The DNA for the CDR3 is TGCAGCGTTGGCCAGGGGGTTACCTACGAGCAGTACTTC. Translating it yields CSVGQGVTYEQYF.

The rearrangement uses TRBV28 and TRBJ2-7, with no clear D. The CDR3 contains 14 residues. V was trimmed by 6 bases and J by 5 bases, leaving 17 bases between them. Germline V gene data show CDR1 as MDHEN and CDR2 as SYDVKM. CDR3 nucleotide sequence: TGTGCCAGCAGCCCGGGTAGCAGGCCTCACGAGCAGTACTTC. This codes for CASSPGSRPHEQYF.

The chain carries TRBV5-8 and TRBJ1-2, with D unclear. Per germline, CDR1 SGHTS and CDR2 YDEGEE. V was cut by 1 base and J by 8 bases, with 15 bases left in between. There are 14 residues in the CDR3. CDR3 DNA: TGTGCCAGCAGCTTGAACGCCCTCGTGGGGGGCTACACCTTC. Its translation: CASSLNALVGGYTF.

This clone came up a few times. The chain couples TRBV30 to TRBJ2-7; 10 bases fit TRBD1. J was trimmed by 5 bases and V by 1 base; bases with no gene match: 5. This CDR3 contains 14 residues. CDR1 is GTSNPN and CDR2 is SVGIG in the germline V gene (reference sequence). For the CDR3, the DNA is TGTGCCTGGAGTGCCCGACAGGGGGCACACGAGCAGTACTTC. This codes for CAWSARQGAHEQYF.

The chain combines TRBV18 with TRBJ2-5, with a tentative D call TRBD2 (6 bases). This CDR3 spans 14 amino acids. V gave up 2 bases and J gave up 2 bases, with 9 bases separating them. CDR1 and CDR2 from the germline V gene are KGHSH and LQKENI. The CDR3 coding sequence is TGTGCCAGCTCACCAAGGAGGGTTCAAGAGACCCAGTACTTC. It codes for CASSPRRVQETQYF. Drawing the rest from reference TRBV18 and TRBJ2-5, the complete variable domain is NAGVMQNPRHLVRRRGQEARLRCSPMKGHSHVYWYRQLPEEGLKFMVYLQKENIIDESGMPKERFSAEFPKEGPSILRIQQVVRGDSAAYFCASSPRRVQETQYFGPGTRLLVL.

The chain carries TRBV9 and TRBJ2-7; possibly TRBD1 for D (6 bases). CDR3 size: 15 residues. Deletions cut 4 bases from V and 0 bases from J, with 14 bases between. Germline V CDR1 and CDR2: SGDLS, YYNGEE. CDR3 in DNA: TGTGCCAGCAGCCCGCAGGGGTCGAGCTCCTACGAGCAGTACTTC. It codes for CASSPQGSSSYEQYF.

This clone counts as large. The chain is built from TRBV19 and TRBJ1-1, with TRBD1 as a possible D gene (6 bases). From germline, CDR1 is LNHDA and CDR2 SQIVND (reference sequence). The length of the CDR3 is 13 residues. V lost 6 bases to trimming and J lost 1 base, with 9 bases between them. The CDR3 DNA reads TGTGCCAGTAGAGTGACAGGGAACACTGAAGCTTTCTTT. Protein sequence: CASRVTGNTEAFF.

The chain links TRBV7-2 to TRBJ2-4, with D perhaps matching TRBD2 (5 bases). Trimming removed 1 base from V and 0 bases from J, with 13 bases in between. Looked up from germline, CDR1 is SGHTA and CDR2 is FQGNSA. The CDR3 sequence is 17 residues long. This chain's CDR3 is CASSLGRRILAKNIQYF. CDR3 in DNA: TGTGCCAGCAGCTTAGGGAGGCGAATCCTAGCCAAAAACATTCAGTACTTC. Combining the CDR3 with reference TRBV7-2 and TRBJ2-4 gives the whole variable domain GAGVSQSPSNKVTEKGKDVELRCDPISGHTALYWYRQSLGQGLEFLIYFQGNSAPDKSGLPSDRFSAERTGGSVSTLTIQRTQQEDSAVYLCASSLGRRILAKNIQYFGAGTRLSVL.

The chain recombines TRBV28 with TRBJ2-7; no reliable D call. CDR3 length: 12 amino acids. CDR1 and CDR2 from the germline V gene are MDHEN and SYDVKM. Trimming cost V 6 bases and J 4 bases, with 10 bases left between them. The CDR3: CASRTMGYEQYF. The CDR3 nucleotides are TGTGCCAGCAGAACCATGGGGTACGAGCAGTACTTC.

This clone appeared a single time. The CDR3 here is CASSLGVGGDTQYF. As DNA, the CDR3 is TGTGCCAGCAGTTTGGGTGTTGGCGGGGATACGCAGTATTTT. The V and J genes are TRBV28 and TRBJ2-3; possible D gene TRBD2, 5 bases. CDR3 length: 14 amino acids. V lost 3 bases and J lost 6, with 13 bases in between. CDR1 and CDR2 (germline): MDHEN, SYDVKM.

This clone was seen only once. CDR3: CASSLEEGQRGLSNTGELFF. The CDR3 DNA follows: TGTGCCAGCAGCTTGGAAGAGGGACAGAGGGGCTTATCCAACACCGGGGAGCTGTTTTTT. V usage is TRBV5-4 and J usage is TRBJ2-2, with TRBD1 matching 7 bases. Germline V gene data show CDR1 as SGHNT and CDR2 as YYREEE (reference sequence). The CDR3 consists of 20 residues. The V segment lost 0 bases and the J segment 2 bases; nucleotides outside the gene matches: 16.